A selection of T cell receptor beta chains follows, all from one sample in a study of CD8 T cells in ankylosing spondylitis. MiXCR, run by TCRdb on the 5' RACE reads, gives a single entry per CDR3 protein. The table includes about 240,000 distinct CDR3 sequences, about 10% detected once. The sample taken for sequencing was blood, either unsorted or a sorted T cell fraction (not recorded which). The receptors were gathered from a male donor with ankylosing spondylitis or in good health (not recorded which). CDR3s include the opening cysteine and the closing phenylalanine or tryptophan. The order of the fields is clone size, J gene, V gene, D gene, CDR3 DNA, CDR3 protein. D genes are given only for firm matches. Clone sizes are given selectively: once, few, many, or a class where the clone is expanded.

many	TRBJ2-5	TRBV20-1	.	TGCAGTGCTACCCGGCAAGAGACCCAGTACTTC	CSATRQETQYF
.	TRBJ2-1	TRBV25-1	.	TGTGCCAACCCCCGTGAGTTACTGATGCTCAATGAGCAGTTCTTC	CANPRELLMLNEQFF
.	TRBJ2-3	TRBV5-1	TRBD2	TGCGCCAGCAGCTTTGTAGGATCAGGGAGGGCAGATACGCAGTATTTT	CASSFVGSGRADTQYF
many	TRBJ1-1	TRBV5-1	TRBD1	TGCGCCAGCAGCTTGTCTCTGCAGGGGGCAACTGAAGCTTTCTTT	CASSLSLQGATEAFF
.	TRBJ2-6	TRBV18	.	TGTGCCAGCCGAGACGTAGGGGCCAACGTCCTGACTTTC	CASRDVGANVLTF
many	TRBJ1-1	TRBV5-1	.	TGCGCCAGCAGCTTGGACCAGATGGGGTATACTGAAGCTTTCTTT	CASSLDQMGYTEAFF
many	TRBJ2-7	TRBV29-1	TRBD2	TGCAGCGTTGGTGTTAGCGGGAACTACGAGCAGTACTTC	CSVGVSGNYEQYF
few	TRBJ2-5	TRBV15	.	TGTGCCACCAGCTCCCAAGGTCGGGGAGTCAAAGAGACCCAGTACTTC	CATSSQGRGVKETQYF
many	TRBJ1-4	TRBV6-1	TRBD1	TGTGCCAGCAGTGATGAGGCTTGGGACAGGGATGAAAAACTGTTTTTT	CASSDEAWDRDEKLFF
many	TRBJ2-1	TRBV5-1	.	TGCGCCAGCACCCTTGGGACAGAGCAGTTCTTC	CASTLGTEQFF
.	TRBJ2-5	TRBV20-1	.	TGCAGTGCTAGGAAGATCGGGCGGGAGACCCAGTACTTC	CSARKIGRETQYF
many	TRBJ1-6	TRBV24-1	.	TGTGCCCCCTTTACACGGGGCCATTCACCCCTCCACTTT	CAPFTRGHSPLHF
.	TRBJ1-2	TRBV5-1	.	TGCGCCAGCAGCACGGGACTCTTTGGCTACACCTTC	CASSTGLFGYTF
many	TRBJ1-5	TRBV27	TRBD1	TGTGCCAGCAGTACTGGACAGGGGCGGCATCCCCAGCATTTT	CASSTGQGRHPQHF